The rows below give T cell receptor beta chains drawn from one sample of a study of read filtering for tumor transcriptome and immune sequencing. TCRdb ran MiXCR on the reads and lists one entry per CDR3 protein. This table holds fewer than 150,000 distinct CDR3 sequences, 10% to 15% found once. The material sequenced was a population of CD138-negative cells sorted from bone marrow. These receptors came from a donor at least 40 years old with multiple myeloma. Each CDR3 is given with its conserved first and last residue. A D gene is named only where the DNA matches it firmly. The size field is filled for only some rows; it gives once, few, many or a size class.

D: .; length: 15; J: TRBJ2-2; size: .; V: TRBV28; DNA: TGTGCCAGCAGTAGGCTAGCGAGAAATACCGGGGAGCTGTTTTTT; CDR3: CASSRLARNTGELFF
D: .; length: 16; J: TRBJ2-3; size: many; V: TRBV15; DNA: TGTGCCACCAGCAGAGCGTCAGGGGGGGCCGCAGATACGCAGTATTTT; CDR3: CATSRASGGAADTQYF
D: .; length: 13; J: TRBJ1-1; size: many; V: TRBV29-1; DNA: TGCAGCGTTGAAGCAGGTGGAGGCACTGAAGCTTTCTTT; CDR3: CSVEAGGGTEAFF
D: TRBD1; length: 14; J: TRBJ2-7; size: many; V: TRBV6-5; DNA: TGTGCCAGCAGTTACTCGATCACAGGGGGCGAGCAGTACTTC; CDR3: CASSYSITGGEQYF
D: .; length: 13; J: TRBJ1-1; size: many; V: TRBV7-2; DNA: TGTGCCAGCAGTCCACGGGGGCAGACTGAAGCTTTCTTT; CDR3: CASSPRGQTEAFF
D: .; length: 13; J: TRBJ2-3; size: many; V: TRBV29-1; DNA: TGCAGCGTTGAATCTGGGGTCACAGATACGCAGTATTTT; CDR3: CSVESGVTDTQYF
D: .; length: 14; J: TRBJ1-5; size: many; V: TRBV4-1; DNA: TGCGCCAGCAGCCAAGTGACCGTCGATCAGCCCCAGCATTTT; CDR3: CASSQVTVDQPQHF
D: .; length: 11; J: TRBJ1-1; size: many; V: TRBV12-3/TRBV12-4; DNA: TGTGCCAGCAGCCCAGACAGTGAAGCTTTCTTT; CDR3: CASSPDSEAFF
D: TRBD1; length: 15; J: TRBJ1-1; size: .; V: TRBV5-6; DNA: TGTGCCAGCGGCTCAAGACAGGGTCTGAACACTGAAGCTTTCTTT; CDR3: CASGSRQGLNTEAFF
D: TRBD1; length: 14; J: TRBJ2-7; size: many; V: TRBV5-1; DNA: TGCGCCAGCAGCCCGAGGACAGGGGGCTACGAGCAGTACTTC; CDR3: CASSPRTGGYEQYF
D: TRBD2; length: 16; J: TRBJ2-3; size: few; V: TRBV20-1; DNA: TGCAGTGCTAGAGATCGACGACTAGCGGTCACAGATACGCAGTATTTT; CDR3: CSARDRRLAVTDTQYF
D: TRBD2; length: 15; J: TRBJ2-5; size: few; V: TRBV29-1; DNA: TGCAGCGGAGAAGCGGGGGTACTAGCGGGCGAGACCCAGTACTTC; CDR3: CSGEAGVLAGETQYF
D: .; length: 14; J: TRBJ2-5; size: few; V: TRBV20-1; DNA: TGCAGTGCAACCAAAACAGGTCTGCGAGAGACCCAGTACTTC; CDR3: CSATKTGLRETQYF
D: TRBD1; length: 15; J: TRBJ1-1; size: many; V: TRBV30; DNA: TGTGCCTGGCTCCCGGGACAGGGCATATCCACTGAAGCTTTCTTT; CDR3: CAWLPGQGISTEAFF
D: TRBD1; length: 15; J: TRBJ2-7; size: many; V: TRBV27; DNA: TGTGCCAGCAGTTCGACAGGGGCCGGGGACTACGAGCAGTACTTC; CDR3: CASSSTGAGDYEQYF
D: .; length: 12; J: TRBJ2-7; size: many; V: TRBV28; DNA: TGTGCCACCGCCGGGAGCTCCTACGAGCAGTACTTC; CDR3: CATAGSSYEQYF
D: .; length: 15; J: TRBJ2-7; size: many; V: TRBV19; DNA: TGTGCCAGTAGTATGGGCCAGGGGGGGACCTACGAGCAGTACTTC; CDR3: CASSMGQGGTYEQYF
D: .; length: 12; J: TRBJ2-5; size: .; V: TRBV11-2; DNA: TGTGCCAGCAGGGAGCGGCAAGAGGCCCAGTACTTC; CDR3: CASRERQEAQYF
D: TRBD1; length: 16; J: TRBJ1-2; size: many; V: TRBV15; DNA: TGTGCCACCAGCAGAGATCTAAGACAGGGGGGCTATGGCTACACCTTC; CDR3: CATSRDLRQGGYGYTF
D: .; length: 16; J: TRBJ2-5; size: many; V: TRBV11-2; DNA: TGTGCCAGCAGCTTAGGGCTATGGGACACACGGGAGACCCAGTACTTC; CDR3: CASSLGLWDTRETQYF
D: .; length: 12; J: TRBJ1-5; size: many; V: TRBV20-1; DNA: TGCAGTGCCCTTCAAAGGGGAGGGCCCCAGCATTTT; CDR3: CSALQRGGPQHF
D: .; length: 14; J: TRBJ2-1; size: many; V: TRBV12-3/TRBV12-4; DNA: TGTGCCAGCAGTCGGACCGGTCCCCGCAATGAGCAGTTCTTC; CDR3: CASSRTGPRNEQFF
D: .; length: 15; J: TRBJ2-2; size: few; V: TRBV2; DNA: TGTGCCAGCAGTAGTGGCAGGGGGGACACCGGGGAGCTGTTTTTT; CDR3: CASSSGRGDTGELFF
D: TRBD2; length: 15; J: TRBJ2-7; size: .; V: TRBV7-2; DNA: TGTGCCAGCAGCTCTAGCGGGGGCCATTCGGGGGAGCAGTACTTC; CDR3: CASSSSGGHSGEQYF
D: TRBD1; length: 16; J: TRBJ1-4; size: many; V: TRBV7-2; DNA: TGTGCCAGCAGCTCCCACTCGGACAGGGGGCGTGAAAAACTGTTTTTT; CDR3: CASSSHSDRGREKLFF
D: TRBD2; length: 17; J: TRBJ2-1; size: many; V: TRBV3-1; DNA: TGTGCCAGCAGCCAAGATTGGGGAAGCGGGGGGGCTCGGGAGCAGTTCTTC; CDR3: CASSQDWGSGGAREQFF
D: .; length: 17; J: TRBJ2-5; size: many; V: TRBV6-5; DNA: TGTGCCAGCAGTTACTCGAGGGGCACGGGGTACCAAGAGACCCAGTACTTC; CDR3: CASSYSRGTGYQETQYF
D: .; length: 16; J: TRBJ2-5; size: .; V: TRBV3-1; DNA: TGTGCCAGCAGCCGCCCGACCCACAGGGTACAAGAGACCCAGTGCTTC; CDR3: CASSRPTHRVQETQCF
D: .; length: 14; J: TRBJ1-1; size: many; V: TRBV27; DNA: TGTGCCAGCAGTTTATCTCCAGGGAACACTGAAGCTTTCTTT; CDR3: CASSLSPGNTEAFF
D: .; length: 15; J: TRBJ2-3; size: many; V: TRBV18; DNA: TGTGCCAGCTCACCACGAGGGCTAAGCACAGATACGCAGTATTTT; CDR3: CASSPRGLSTDTQYF
D: TRBD2; length: 16; J: TRBJ2-5; size: many; V: TRBV20-1; DNA: TGCAGTGCTCGAACGAGACTAGCGGGGCAACAAGAGACCCAGTACTTC; CDR3: CSARTRLAGQQETQYF
D: TRBD2; length: 15; J: TRBJ2-5; size: few; V: TRBV29-1; DNA: TGCAGCGTTGAAGATCGGGCGGGAGGGCCGGAGACCCAGTACTTC; CDR3: CSVEDRAGGPETQYF
D: .; length: 14; J: TRBJ2-7; size: many; V: TRBV19; DNA: TGTGCCAGTAGTGCCGGATTACCTACCTACGAGCAGTACTTC; CDR3: CASSAGLPTYEQYF
D: TRBD1; length: 16; J: TRBJ1-2; size: once; V: TRBV3-1; DNA: TGTGCCAGCAGCCAAGGAGAGGGGGCGCTTTGGTATGGCTACACCTTC; CDR3: CASSQGEGALWYGYTF
D: TRBD2; length: 15; J: TRBJ2-1; size: many; V: TRBV7-9; DNA: TGTGCCAGCAGCTTAAGGCGGGAGGGCCGGGGTGAGCAGTTCTTC; CDR3: CASSLRREGRGEQFF
D: TRBD1; length: 15; J: TRBJ1-5; size: .; V: TRBV10-3; DNA: TGTGCCATCAGTCCGGACAGGGGGGGCAATCAGCCCCAGCATTTT; CDR3: CAISPDRGGNQPQHF
D: TRBD1; length: 19; J: TRBJ2-1; size: many; V: TRBV6-1; DNA: TGTGCCAGCAGTGCCTCCGGGACAGGGGACCATCAGGCCTACAATGAGCAGTTCTTC; CDR3: CASSASGTGDHQAYNEQFF
D: .; length: 13; J: TRBJ2-7; size: many; V: TRBV29-1; DNA: TGCAGCGTTCTTACTAGGTCCGCCTACGAGCAGTACTTC; CDR3: CSVLTRSAYEQYF
D: .; length: 15; J: TRBJ1-5; size: many; V: TRBV27; DNA: TGTGCCAGCAGCATCAGGGGCGAGCGCAATCAGCCCCAGCATTTT; CDR3: CASSIRGERNQPQHF
D: .; length: 13; J: TRBJ1-1; size: many; V: TRBV12-5; DNA: TGTGCTAGTGCCCAAGTGGGTGGGACTGAAGCTTTCTTT; CDR3: CASAQVGGTEAFF
D: .; length: 15; J: TRBJ2-2; size: many; V: TRBV7-2; DNA: TGTGCCAGCAGCCCGGGGCACAGGCTCACCGGGGAGCTGTTTTTT; CDR3: CASSPGHRLTGELFF
D: TRBD1; length: 16; J: TRBJ2-2; size: few; V: TRBV3-1; DNA: TGTGCCAGCAGCCCTCAGACAGGGGGCAACACCGGGGAGCTGTTTTTT; CDR3: CASSPQTGGNTGELFF
D: TRBD1; length: 15; J: TRBJ2-7; size: many; V: TRBV7-9; DNA: TGTGCCAGCAGCCCTCTGGGACAGGGAATAGTCGAGCAGTACTTC; CDR3: CASSPLGQGIVEQYF